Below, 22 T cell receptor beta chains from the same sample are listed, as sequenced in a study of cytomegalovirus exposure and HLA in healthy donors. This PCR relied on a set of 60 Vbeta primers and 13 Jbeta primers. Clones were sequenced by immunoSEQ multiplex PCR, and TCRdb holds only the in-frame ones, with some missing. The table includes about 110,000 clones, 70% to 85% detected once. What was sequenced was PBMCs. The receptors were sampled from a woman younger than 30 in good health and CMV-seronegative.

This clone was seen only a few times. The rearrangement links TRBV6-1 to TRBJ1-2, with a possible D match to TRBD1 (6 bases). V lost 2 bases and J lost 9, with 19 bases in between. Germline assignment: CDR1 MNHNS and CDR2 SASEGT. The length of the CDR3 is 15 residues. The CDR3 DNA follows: TGTGCCAGCAGTGAACCCGGACAGACCTTGAGAAGCTACACCTTC. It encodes CASSEPGQTLRSYTF.

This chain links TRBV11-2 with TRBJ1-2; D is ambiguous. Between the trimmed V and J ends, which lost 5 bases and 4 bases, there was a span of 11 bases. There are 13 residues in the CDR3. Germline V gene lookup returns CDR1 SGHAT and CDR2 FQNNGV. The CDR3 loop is CASSPSGSYGYTF. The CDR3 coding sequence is TGTGCCAGCAGCCCATCAGGCTCCTATGGCTACACCTTC.

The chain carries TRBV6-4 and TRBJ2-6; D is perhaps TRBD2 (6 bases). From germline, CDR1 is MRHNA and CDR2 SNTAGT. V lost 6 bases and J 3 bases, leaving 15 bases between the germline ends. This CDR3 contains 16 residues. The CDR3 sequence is CASSSNQGGGANVLTF. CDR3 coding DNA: TGTGCCAGCAGCTCCAATCAGGGAGGTGGGGCCAACGTCCTGACTTTC.

CDR3 sequence: CASSLVAGANYGYTF. CDR3 sequence (DNA): TGCGCCAGCAGCTTGGTGGCAGGGGCCAACTATGGCTACACCTTC. This rearrangement joins TRBV5-1 to TRBJ1-2, with D maybe TRBD1 (6 bases). Trimming took off 0 bases at V and 2 bases at J, with 11 bases between the two ends. CDR3 length equals 15 residues. Germline CDR1 SGHRS, CDR2 YFSETQ.

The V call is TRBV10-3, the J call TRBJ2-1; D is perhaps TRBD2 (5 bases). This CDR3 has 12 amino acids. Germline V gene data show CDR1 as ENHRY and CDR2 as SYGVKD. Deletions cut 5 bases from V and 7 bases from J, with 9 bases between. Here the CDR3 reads CAISSTGNEQFF. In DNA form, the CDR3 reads TGTGCCATCAGTAGTACGGGGAATGAGCAGTTCTTC.

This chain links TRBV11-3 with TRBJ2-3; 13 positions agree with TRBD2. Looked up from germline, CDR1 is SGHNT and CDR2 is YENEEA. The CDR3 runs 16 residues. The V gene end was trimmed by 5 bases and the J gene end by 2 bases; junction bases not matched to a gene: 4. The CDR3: CASSPGTSGITDTQYF. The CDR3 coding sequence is TGTGCCAGCAGCCCCGGGACTAGCGGGATCACAGATACGCAGTATTTT.

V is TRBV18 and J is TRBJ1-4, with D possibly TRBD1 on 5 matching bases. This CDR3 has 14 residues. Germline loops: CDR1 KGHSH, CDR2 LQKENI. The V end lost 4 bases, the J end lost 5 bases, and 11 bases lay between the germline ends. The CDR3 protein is CASSRNRGNEKLFF. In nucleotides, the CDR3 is TGTGCCAGCTCACGAAACCGGGGGAATGAAAAACTGTTTTTT.

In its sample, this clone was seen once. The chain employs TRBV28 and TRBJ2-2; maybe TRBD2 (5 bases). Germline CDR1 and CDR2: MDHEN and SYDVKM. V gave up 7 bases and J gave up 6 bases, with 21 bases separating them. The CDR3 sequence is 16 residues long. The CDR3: CASTPWESEVSGELFF. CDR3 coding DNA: TGTGCCAGCACCCCCTGGGAGTCGGAGGTGTCCGGGGAGCTGTTTTTT.

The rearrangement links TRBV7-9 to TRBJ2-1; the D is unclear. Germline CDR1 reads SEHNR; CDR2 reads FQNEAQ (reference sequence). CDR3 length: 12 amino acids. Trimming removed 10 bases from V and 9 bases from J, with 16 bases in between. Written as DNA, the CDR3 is TGTGCCACGGATTCGTGGTCGGGTGAGCAGTTCTTC. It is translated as CATDSWSGEQFF.

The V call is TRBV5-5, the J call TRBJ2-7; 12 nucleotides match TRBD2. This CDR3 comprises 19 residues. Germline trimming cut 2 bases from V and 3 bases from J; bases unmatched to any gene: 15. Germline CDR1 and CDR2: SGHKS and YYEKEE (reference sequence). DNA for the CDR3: TGTGCCAGCAGCTTTAAGGGGTCGGGGCTAGCGGGAGGGTTCTACGAGCAGTACTTC. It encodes CASSFKGSGLAGGFYEQYF.

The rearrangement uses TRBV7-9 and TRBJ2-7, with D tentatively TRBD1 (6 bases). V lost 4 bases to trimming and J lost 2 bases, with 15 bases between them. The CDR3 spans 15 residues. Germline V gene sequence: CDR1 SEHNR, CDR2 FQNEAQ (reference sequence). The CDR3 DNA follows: TGTGCCAGCAGCTCAATCCGGGACATGGCCTACGAGCAGTACTTC. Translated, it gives CASSSIRDMAYEQYF.

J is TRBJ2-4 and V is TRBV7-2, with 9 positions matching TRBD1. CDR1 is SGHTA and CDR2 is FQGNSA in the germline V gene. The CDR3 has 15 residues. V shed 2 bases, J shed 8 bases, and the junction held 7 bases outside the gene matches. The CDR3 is CASSLSGQGRDIQYF. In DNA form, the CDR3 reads TGTGCCAGCAGCTTATCAGGACAGGGGAGAGACATTCAGTACTTC.

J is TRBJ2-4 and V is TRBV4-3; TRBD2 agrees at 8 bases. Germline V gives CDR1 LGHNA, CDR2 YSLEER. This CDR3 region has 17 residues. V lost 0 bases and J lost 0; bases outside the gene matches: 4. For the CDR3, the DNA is TGCGCCAGCAGCCAAGATGCGGGGGGCAAAGCCAAAAACATTCAGTACTTC. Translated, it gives CASSQDAGGKAKNIQYF.

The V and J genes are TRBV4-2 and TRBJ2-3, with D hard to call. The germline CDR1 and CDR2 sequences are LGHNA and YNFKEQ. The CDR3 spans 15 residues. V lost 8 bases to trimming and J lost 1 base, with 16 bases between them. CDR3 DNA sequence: TGTGCCAGCGCTCCCCATGGGCCGGGCACAGATACGCAGTATTTT. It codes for CASAPHGPGTDTQYF.

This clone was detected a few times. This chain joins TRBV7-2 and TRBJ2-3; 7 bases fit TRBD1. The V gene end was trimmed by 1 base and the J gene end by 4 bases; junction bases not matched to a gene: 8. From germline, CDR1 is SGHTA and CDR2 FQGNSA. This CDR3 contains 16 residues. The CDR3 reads CASSLGGLQGADTQYF. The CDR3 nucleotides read TGTGCCAGCAGCTTAGGAGGACTTCAGGGGGCAGATACGCAGTATTTT. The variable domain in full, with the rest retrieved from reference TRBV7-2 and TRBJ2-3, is GAGVSQSPSNKVTEKGKDVELRCDPISGHTALYWYRQSLGQGLEFLIYFQGNSAPDKSGLPSDRFSAERTGGSVSTLTIQRTQQEDSAVYLCASSLGGLQGADTQYFGPGTRLTVL.

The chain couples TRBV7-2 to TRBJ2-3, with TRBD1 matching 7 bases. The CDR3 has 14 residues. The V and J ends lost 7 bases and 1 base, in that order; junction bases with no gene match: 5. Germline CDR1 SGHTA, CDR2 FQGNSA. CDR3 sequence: CASTRQGGTDTQYF. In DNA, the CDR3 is TGTGCCAGCACCCGACAGGGAGGCACAGATACGCAGTATTTT.

The CDR3 loop is CASSQTSSYEQYF. The CDR3 region has the DNA TGCGCCAGCAGCCAGACTAGTTCCTACGAGCAGTACTTC. The chain links TRBV5-1 to TRBJ2-7; D is perhaps TRBD2 (6 bases). The CDR3 has 13 amino acids. The ends were cut back, 4 bases at V and 1 base at J, with 9 bases in the middle. Germline V gene lookup returns CDR1 SGHRS and CDR2 YFSETQ.

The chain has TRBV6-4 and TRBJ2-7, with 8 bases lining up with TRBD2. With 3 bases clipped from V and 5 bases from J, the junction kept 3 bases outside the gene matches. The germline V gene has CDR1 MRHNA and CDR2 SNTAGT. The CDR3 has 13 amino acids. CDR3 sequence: CASSETSADEQYF. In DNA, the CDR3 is TGTGCCAGCAGTGAGACTAGCGCGGACGAGCAGTACTTC.

In DNA, the CDR3 is TGTGCCAGCAGCTTAGGAGAGGGAGGTCAGGAGACCCAGTACTTC. It yields the protein CASSLGEGGQETQYF. The chain recombines TRBV11-2 with TRBJ2-5; TRBD2 might be the D (6 bases). V was trimmed by 1 base and J by 5 bases, leaving 14 bases between them. The CDR3 contains 15 residues. The V gene's germline CDR1 is SGHAT and CDR2 FQNNGV.

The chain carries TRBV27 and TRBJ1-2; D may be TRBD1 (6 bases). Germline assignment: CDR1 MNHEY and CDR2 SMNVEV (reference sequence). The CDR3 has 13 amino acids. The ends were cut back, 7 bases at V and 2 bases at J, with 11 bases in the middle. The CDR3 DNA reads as TGTGCCAGCACCGCAGGGGTAAACTATGGCTACACCTTC. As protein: CASTAGVNYGYTF.

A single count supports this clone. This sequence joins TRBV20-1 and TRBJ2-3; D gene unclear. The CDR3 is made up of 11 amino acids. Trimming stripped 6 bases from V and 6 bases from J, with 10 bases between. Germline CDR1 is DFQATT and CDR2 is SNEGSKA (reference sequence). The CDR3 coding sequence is TGCAGTGCACCCCCTCAGGATACGCAGTATTTT. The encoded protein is CSAPPQDTQYF.

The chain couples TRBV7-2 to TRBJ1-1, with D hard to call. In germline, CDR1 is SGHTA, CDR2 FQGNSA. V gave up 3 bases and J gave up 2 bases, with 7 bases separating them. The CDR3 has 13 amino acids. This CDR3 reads CASSFSENTEAFF. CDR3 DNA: TGTGCCAGCAGCTTCTCAGAAAACACTGAAGCTTTCTTT.